This T cell receptor beta chain stems from a study of T cells in Graves' hyperthyroidism and ophthalmopathy. Amplification of TCR beta CDR3 regions used RNA as the template. TCR CDR3 underwent first-round RT-PCR with the HTBI primer set. MiXCR, run by TCRdb on the multiplex PCR reads, gives a single entry per CDR3 protein. Of hundreds of thousands of distinct CDR3 sequences in the sample, 17% were seen once. The study's findings and limits: With a median lead of 6.5 months before onset, the model predicted ophthalmopathy.

This clonotype was recorded many times. No antigen is known for it. Unmatched junction bases numbered 6, after V lost 4 bases and J lost 7 bases. Germline V lookup: CDR1 MNHEY, CDR2 SMNVEV (reference sequence). This CDR3 contains 13 residues. This chain joins TRBV27 and TRBJ1-2; 7 bases are shared with TRBD1. Material for sequencing was blood. The receptor's source is a woman aged 18 to 35 with Graves' ophthalmopathy. This CDR3 is CASSWKGASGYTF. The CDR3 coding sequence is TGTGCCAGCAGTTGGAAGGGGGCTAGTGGCTACACCTTC.